One sample yielded the 28 T cell receptor beta chains listed below, sequenced in a study of blood T cell repertoires in COVID-19. Profiling relied on immunoSEQ multiplex PCR, and the TCRdb table lists in-frame clones only, not all of them. This table has 350,000 or so clones, around four fifths appearing once. Sequencing was performed on peripheral blood. These receptors were obtained from a man younger than 40 with active or convalescent COVID-19.

CDR3 sequence (DNA): TGTGCCAGTACTCCGGAGGGGTTTCAGCCCCAGCATTTT. Its translation is CASTPEGFQPQHF. The rearrangement joins TRBV19 to TRBJ1-5; tentatively, D is TRBD1 (5 bases). V was pared by 7 bases and J by 6 bases, with 13 bases between. Germline lookup yields CDR1 LNHDA and CDR2 SQIVND (reference sequence). This CDR3 contains 13 residues.

This clone was seen only a few times. V usage is TRBV5-1 and J usage is TRBJ2-7; TRBD2 is a possible D gene (6 bases). Between the trimmed V and J ends, which lost 1 base and 4 bases, there was a span of 24 bases. This CDR3 has 18 residues. The germline V gene has CDR1 SGHRS and CDR2 YFSETQ. As DNA, the CDR3 is TGCGCCAGCAGCTTGTCCTCATCGGGAGCCCTAGCTAGGTACGAGCAGTACTTC. Its translation: CASSLSSSGALARYEQYF.

The genes are TRBV14 and TRBJ1-1, with D possibly TRBD1 on 5 matching bases. Trimming took 0 bases from V and 7 from J, leaving 9 bases between them. The CDR3 has 13 amino acids. Germline assignment: CDR1 SGHDN and CDR2 FVKESK. The CDR3 region is CASSQDRQHEAFF. Written as DNA, the CDR3 is TGTGCCAGCAGCCAAGATCGACAGCATGAAGCTTTCTTT.

This clone was detected a few times. The chain combines TRBV3-1 (or the pseudogene TRBV3-2) with TRBJ1-6; tentative D call: TRBD1 (5 bases). This CDR3 is built from 18 residues. The V end lost 0 bases, the J end lost 0 bases, and 12 bases lay between the germline ends. Germline values: CDR1 LGHDT, CDR2 YNNKEL (reference sequence). CDR3 in amino acids: CASSQDLGPSSYNSPLHF. The CDR3, as DNA: TGTGCCAGCAGCCAAGATTTGGGGCCGAGCTCCTATAATTCACCCCTCCACTTT.

The chain combines TRBV6-6 with TRBJ2-7; weak D call: TRBD1 (7 bases). Germline CDR1 MNHNY, CDR2 SVGAGI (reference sequence). The CDR3 is made up of 14 amino acids. Between the trimmed V and J ends, which lost 8 bases and 9 bases, there was a span of 23 bases. The CDR3 DNA reads TGTGCCAGCGAGGAGGGGGCTACGAGTTCGGGGCAGTACTTC. Translating gives CASEEGATSSGQYF.

The chain couples TRBV7-2 to TRBJ2-5; D gene ambiguous. There are 11 residues in the CDR3. Germline V gives CDR1 SGHTA, CDR2 FQGNSA. V shed 7 bases and J shed 4 bases, with 7 bases lying between them. The CDR3 nucleotides are TGTGCCAGCACCTCTACAGAGACCCAGTACTTC. Protein product: CASTSTETQYF.

The J gene is TRBJ2-7, the V gene TRBV6-2 or TRBV6-3, with 8 bases fitting TRBD1. Unmatched junction bases numbered 4, after V lost 0 bases and J lost 0 bases. There are 16 residues in the CDR3. Germline V gene data show CDR1 as MNHEY and CDR2 as SVGEGT. As DNA, the CDR3 is TGTGCCAGCAGTTACTCAAACAGGGGGAGCTCCTACGAGCAGTACTTC. Residues: CASSYSNRGSSYEQYF.

This clone has only a few counts. CDR3 sequence: CASSLDTEAFF. In DNA form, the CDR3 reads TGTGCCAGCAGCCTTGACACTGAAGCTTTCTTT. The V gene is TRBV7-9, the J gene TRBJ1-1; D ambiguous. Between the trimmed V and J ends, which lost 5 bases and 3 bases, there was a span of 4 bases. The CDR3 length is 11 residues. Germline assignment: CDR1 SEHNR and CDR2 FQNEAQ (reference sequence).

The CDR3 DNA is TGTGCCAGTAGTATTCGCCAGGGTGAAGCTTTCTTT. Its protein product is CASSIRQGEAFF. The rearrangement uses TRBV19 and TRBJ1-1; a possible D gene is TRBD1 (5 bases). There are 12 residues in the CDR3. The germline V gene has CDR1 LNHDA and CDR2 SQIVND (reference sequence). Trimming stripped 3 bases from V and 7 bases from J, with 9 bases between.

This clone came up a few times. The chain joins TRBV4-1 to TRBJ1-1; maybe TRBD1 (5 bases). Trimming took 4 bases from V and 1 from J, leaving 13 bases between them. The CDR3 runs 15 residues. In germline, CDR1 is MGHRA, CDR2 YSYEKL. The CDR3, as DNA: TGCGCCAGCAGCCGGGCGATGACAGAGAACACTGAAGCTTTCTTT. This gives the protein CASSRAMTENTEAFF.

The genes are TRBV18 and TRBJ1-1; 9 nucleotides match TRBD1. The germline V gene encodes CDR1 KGHSH and CDR2 LQKENI. V dropped 1 base and J dropped 3; count of bases not matched to a gene: 9. This CDR3 is built from 17 residues. The CDR3 DNA reads TGTGCCAGCTCACCACGGACAGGGGACAGAGGAGACACTGAAGCTTTCTTT. This translates into CASSPRTGDRGDTEAFF.

The chain carries TRBV11-1 and TRBJ1-1, with D perhaps matching TRBD1 (6 bases). V was shortened by 5 bases and J by 0 bases, with 10 bases between the two germline ends. The germline CDR1 and CDR2 sequences are SGHAT and FQDESV (reference sequence). This CDR3 is built from 14 residues. This CDR3 reads CASSRGGMNTEAFF. In nucleotides, the CDR3 is TGTGCCAGCAGCCGGGGGGGCATGAACACTGAAGCTTTCTTT.

The chain couples TRBV19 to TRBJ1-4; 7 bases align to TRBD1. CDR1 and CDR2 from the germline V gene are LNHDA and SQIVND (reference sequence). The CDR3 is 15 residues long. The J segment lost 2 bases and the V segment lost 5 bases, leaving 5 bases of the junction unmatched. In DNA, the CDR3 is TGTGCCAGTAGTGCCCGACAGGGCACTAATGAAAAACTGTTTTTT. Encoded protein: CASSARQGTNEKLFF.

The chain joins TRBV28 to TRBJ1-5; D call uncertain. Germline CDR1 MDHEN, CDR2 SYDVKM. Trimming left V 8 bases short and J 5 bases short, with 16 bases between. The CDR3 loop spans 14 amino acids. Written as DNA, the CDR3 is TGTGCCAGCGCCTTGGGAGGGATCCATCAGCCCCAGCATTTT. Translating it yields CASALGGIHQPQHF.

Only one count was recorded for this clone. The V call is TRBV5-1, the J call TRBJ1-2; tentatively, D is TRBD1 (5 bases). Germline V CDR1 and CDR2: SGHRS, YFSETQ. V gave up 3 bases and J gave up 7 bases, with 10 bases separating them. The CDR3 contains 12 residues. The CDR3 region has the DNA TGCGCCAGCAGCTCCTACGGGGGTGGCTACACCTTC. Protein: CASSSYGGGYTF.

The chain joins TRBV7-9 to TRBJ1-1; D ambiguous. Germline CDR1 SEHNR, CDR2 FQNEAQ (reference sequence). The CDR3 consists of 12 residues. With 4 bases removed from V and 1 base from J, the gap between germline ends came to 4 bases. The CDR3 region has the DNA TGTGCCAGCAGCTCAGAGAACACTGAAGCTTTCTTT. Translation gives CASSSENTEAFF. Full variable domain (outside the CDR3, taken from reference TRBV7-9 and TRBJ1-1): DTGVSQNPRHKITKRGQNVTFRCDPISEHNRLYWYRQTLGQGPEFLTYFQNEAQLEKSRLLSDRFSAERPKGSFSTLEIQRTEQGDSAMYLCASSSENTEAFFGQGTRLTVV.

This rearrangement joins TRBV7-9 to TRBJ1-3; D unclear. The germline V gene has CDR1 SEHNR and CDR2 FQNEAQ (reference sequence). Trimming pared 4 bases from V and 0 bases from J, leaving 13 bases between. The CDR3 is 16 amino acids. The CDR3 bases are TGTGCCAGCAGCTCCCTGGGAGGCCCCTCTGGAAACACCATATATTTT. Translation gives CASSSLGGPSGNTIYF.

The J gene is TRBJ2-3, the V gene TRBV7-2, with 7 bases fitting TRBD2. There are 14 residues in the CDR3. V gave up 5 bases and J gave up 4 bases; unmatched junction bases: 6. Germline CDR1 reads SGHTA; CDR2 reads FQGNSA. This CDR3 is CASSPRSGADTQYF. The CDR3 nucleotides read TGTGCCAGCAGCCCCAGGAGCGGGGCAGATACGCAGTATTTT.

About this clone itself: The same CDR3 can be traced to other DNA sequences in this sample. J is TRBJ2-2 and V is TRBV6-5; TRBD1 agrees at 8 bases. CDR3 size: 15 residues. Germline V gene sequence: CDR1 MNHEY, CDR2 SVGAGI. J lost 1 base, V lost 4 bases, and 2 bases had no gene match. CDR3 protein: CASSSGTGNTGELFF. For the CDR3, the DNA is TGTGCCAGCAGTTCCGGGACAGGGAACACCGGGGAGCTGTTTTTT.

The genes are TRBV24-1 and TRBJ2-1; weak D call: TRBD2 (5 bases). Germline CDR1 reads KGHDR; CDR2 reads SFDVKD. V lost 3 bases and J lost 8, with 22 bases in between. This CDR3 contains 17 residues. The CDR3 spells CATSDMSRVTGVHEQFF. The DNA for the CDR3 is TGTGCCACCAGTGATATGTCGAGGGTCACCGGGGTCCATGAGCAGTTCTTC.

V gene TRBV3-1 (or the pseudogene TRBV3-2) combines with J gene TRBJ1-2; unclear D gene. The CDR3 is made up of 15 amino acids. The V and J ends lost 8 bases and 7 bases respectively, with 23 bases between them. Germline loops: CDR1 LGHDT, CDR2 YNNKEL (reference sequence). The CDR3 DNA reads as TGTGCCAGCGCCGACCCCTCGGGGAGGTGTAGTGGCTACACCTTC. Protein product: CASADPSGRCSGYTF.

The chain uses TRBV5-1 and TRBJ2-3; D ambiguous. The V and J ends lost 4 bases and 1 base respectively, with 10 bases between them. This CDR3 comprises 14 residues. Germline V gene sequence: CDR1 SGHRS, CDR2 YFSETQ. This chain's CDR3 is CASSPPRGTDTQYF. CDR3 nucleotide sequence: TGCGCCAGCAGCCCCCCCCGGGGCACAGATACGCAGTATTTT. The full variable domain, completed using reference TRBV5-1 and TRBJ2-3, is KAGVTQTPRYLIKTRGQQVTLSCSPISGHRSVSWYQQTPGQGLQFLFEYFSETQRNKGNFPGRFSGRQFSNSRSEMNVSTLELGDSALYLCASSPPRGTDTQYFGPGTRLTVL.

The chain has TRBV7-9 and TRBJ1-1, with 8 bases lining up with TRBD1. Germline V gives CDR1 SEHNR, CDR2 FQNEAQ (reference sequence). CDR3 length equals 15 residues. V gave up 3 bases and J gave up 1 base; unmatched junction bases: 4. CDR3 sequence reads: CASSLAGGRNTEAFF. CDR3 nucleotide sequence: TGTGCCAGCAGCTTGGCAGGGGGCAGGAACACTGAAGCTTTCTTT. The complete variable domain, with remaining parts taken from reference TRBV7-9 and TRBJ1-1, reads DTGVSQNPRHKITKRGQNVTFRCDPISEHNRLYWYRQTLGQGPEFLTYFQNEAQLEKSRLLSDRFSAERPKGSFSTLEIQRTEQGDSAMYLCASSLAGGRNTEAFFGQGTRLTVV.

The table lists this clone with a few counts. The chain has TRBV21-1 and TRBJ1-6. TRBV21-1 is an annotated pseudogene. There are 16 residues in the CDR3. The CDR3 sequence: CASSNSSVPYNSPLHF. The CDR3 DNA follows: TGTGCCAGCAGCAATTCGTCGGTTCCCTATAATTCACCCCTCCACTTT.

The V gene is TRBV28, the J gene TRBJ1-1, with D perhaps matching TRBD1 (6 bases). The germline V gene has CDR1 MDHEN and CDR2 SYDVKM. The CDR3 is 14 residues long. V lost 7 bases and J lost 3, with 15 bases in between. CDR3 sequence reads: CASTNYRDYTEAFF. DNA for the CDR3: TGTGCCAGCACCAACTACAGGGATTACACTGAAGCTTTCTTT.

The chain couples TRBV6-5 to TRBJ2-1; D not resolved. Trimming stripped 2 bases from V and 4 bases from J, with 12 bases between. Germline CDR1 and CDR2: MNHEY and SVGAGI. The CDR3 is 15 amino acids. The CDR3: CASSYGTVKYNEQFF. The CDR3 DNA follows: TGTGCCAGCAGTTACGGAACAGTTAAATACAATGAGCAGTTCTTC.

There are many counts of this clone. The chain links TRBV28 to TRBJ2-1; 8 nucleotides agree with TRBD2. The J segment lost 2 bases and the V segment lost 4 bases, leaving 7 bases of the junction unmatched. The CDR3 contains 16 residues. CDR1 MDHEN and CDR2 SYDVKM come from the germline V gene. CDR3 amino acids: CASSSPAGVTYNEQFF. The CDR3, as DNA: TGTGCCAGCAGTTCCCCAGCGGGAGTAACCTACAATGAGCAGTTCTTC.

The chain links TRBV6-5 to TRBJ2-3; 13 bases agree with TRBD2. CDR1 is MNHEY and CDR2 is SVGAGI in the germline V gene. The CDR3 contains 15 residues. After removal of 3 bases from V and 6 bases from J, the junction contained 3 bases not matched to a gene. The CDR3 DNA follows: TGTGCCAGCAGTTATACTAGCGGGGGGGCTGATACGCAGTATTTT. This sequence encodes CASSYTSGGADTQYF.